These T cell receptor beta chains were read from a single sample in a study of CD8+ T cells in alopecia areata. The assay was immunoSEQ multiplex PCR, and TCRdb's table has in-frame clones only and misses some. The table includes 250,000 or so clones, 67% detected once. This sample comprised CD4+ T cells sorted from blood, obtained at week 0. The receptors here all came from a human donor with alopecia areata. Both conserved end residues are part of each CDR3. D genes are given only for firm matches. The size of a clone is reported for some rows only, either as once, few or many, or as a class for expanded clones.

V gene	clone size	J gene	D gene	CDR3 protein	CDR3 DNA
TRBV30	-	TRBJ1-2	-	CAWSLGSPEPYTF	TGTGCCTGGAGTCTAGGCAGCCCGGAACCCTACACCTTC
TRBV6-5	-	TRBJ1-5	-	CASSNTGRVEPQHF	TGTGCCAGCAGCAACACAGGGAGGGTGGAGCCCCAGCATTTT
TRBV29-1	few	TRBJ2-7	TRBD1	CSVEGTGAYEQYF	TGCAGCGTTGAAGGGACAGGGGCCTACGAGCAGTACTTC
TRBV12-5	-	TRBJ1-1	TRBD1	CASGSQGGEAFF	TGTGCTAGTGGTTCCCAGGGGGGAGAAGCTTTCTTT
TRBV6-4	many	TRBJ2-7	-	CASRDPSVWGVWVYSYEQYF	TGTGCCAGCAGGGACCCCTCCGTGTGGGGGGTTTGGGTTTACTCCTACGAGCAGTACTTC
TRBV25-1	few	TRBJ1-2	TRBD1	CASSELGQGYGYTF	TGTGCCAGCAGTGAACTGGGACAGGGTTATGGCTACACCTTC
TRBV29-1	few	TRBJ2-3	TRBD1	CSVRQGGTDTQYF	TGCAGCGTCCGACAGGGGGGCACAGATACGCAGTATTTT
TRBV29-1	few	TRBJ1-2	-	CSVEDWGSSYGYTF	TGCAGCGTTGAAGATTGGGGCAGCAGCTATGGCTACACCTTC
TRBV29-1	few	TRBJ2-2	-	CSVGSDPVTGELFF	TGCAGCGTTGGGTCGGACCCGGTCACCGGGGAGCTGTTTTTT
TRBV28	-	TRBJ2-4	-	CASSGTKNIQYF	TGTGCCAGCAGTGGGACCAAAAACATTCAGTACTTC
TRBV7-2	few	TRBJ1-6	-	CASSLAAPPLHF	TGTGCCAGCAGCCTAGCAGCACCACCCCTCCACTTT
TRBV14	-	TRBJ1-1	-	CASSHRGPDTEAFF	TGTGCCAGCAGCCACCGGGGGCCGGACACTGAAGCTTTCTTT
TRBV7-3	-	TRBJ2-5	-	CASSSQGSGTQYF	TGTGCCAGCAGCTCACAGGGTTCAGGGACCCAGTACTTC
TRBV10-2	once	TRBJ2-2	-	CASMSVNTGELFF	TGCGCCAGCATGTCGGTGAACACCGGGGAGCTGTTTTTT